A single sample gave rise to the 30 T cell receptor beta chains below, sequenced in a study of blood T cell repertoires in COVID-19 (TCRdb year 2020). Library preparation employed the immunoSEQ multiplex PCR assay. Drawn from immuneACCESS, this table holds only the in-frame rearrangements with V and J called that TCRdb kept. Clones are partly lost; checked studies trace under half to an unresolved V gene and leave the rest unexplained. The sample has about 150,000 clones on record, around 80% of them singletons. Roughly 15% of the sample comes from the top ten. Sequencing was carried out using peripheral blood. The receptor set was obtained from a human donor with acute or convalescent COVID-19. The donor label of this sample is uncertain.

The chain recombines TRBV12-3 or TRBV12-4 with TRBJ2-7; 7 bases align to TRBD1. J lost 2 bases, V lost 7 bases, and 5 bases had no gene match. The CDR3 has 13 amino acids. The CDR3 sequence is CASKPTGAYEQYF. CDR3 in DNA: TGTGCCAGCAAACCTACAGGGGCCTACGAGCAGTACTTC.

The V call is TRBV29-1, the J call TRBJ1-5, with a weak D call TRBD1 (5 bases). The CDR3 is 13 amino acids. Looked up from germline, CDR1 is SQVTM and CDR2 is ANQGSEA. V lost 2 bases and J 6 bases, leaving 11 bases between the germline ends. The CDR3 bases are TGCAGCGTTGAATTGGGGCAGGGTCAGCCCCAGCATTTT. It codes for CSVELGQGQPQHF. Filled out from reference TRBV29-1 and TRBJ1-5, the complete variable domain reads SAVISQKPSRDICQRGTSLTIQCQVDSQVTMMFWYRQQPGQSLTLIATANQGSEATYESGFVIDKFPISRPNLTFSTLTVSNMSPEDSSIYLCSVELGQGQPQHFGDGTRLSIL.

V usage is TRBV11-2 and J usage is TRBJ1-1; 7 positions agree with TRBD1. Germline-derived CDR1 and CDR2 are SGHAT and FQNNGV. V shed 5 bases, J shed 2 bases, and the junction held 8 bases outside the gene matches. There are 15 residues in the CDR3. CDR3 residues: CASSIQGQFNTEAFF. The CDR3 nucleotides are TGTGCCAGCAGCATCCAGGGACAGTTTAACACTGAAGCTTTCTTT.

The chain carries TRBV5-6 and TRBJ2-3, with 8 bases identical to TRBD1. J was trimmed by 2 bases and V by 5 bases; bases with no gene match: 7. The CDR3 sequence is 15 residues long. Per germline, CDR1 SGHDT and CDR2 YYEEEE. CDR3 bases: TGTGCCAGCAGGCCTATCAGGGGGCCCACAGATACGCAGTATTTT. This sequence encodes CASRPIRGPTDTQYF.

V and J are TRBV19 and TRBJ2-7, with TRBD1 as a possible D gene (5 bases). V gave up 3 bases and J gave up 3 bases, with 9 bases separating them. In germline, CDR1 is LNHDA, CDR2 SQIVND (reference sequence). This CDR3 has 13 amino acids. The chain's CDR3 is CASSMQGIYEQYF. DNA of the CDR3: TGTGCCAGTAGTATGCAGGGAATCTACGAGCAGTACTTC.

CDR3 coding DNA: TGTGCCAGCAGCTTAGCTGCGGGTCCGGGGATCTCTGGAAACACCATATATTTT. Translating it yields CASSLAAGPGISGNTIYF. The chain combines TRBV7-6 with TRBJ1-3; D gene unclear. CDR1 and CDR2 from the germline V gene are SGHVS and FNYEAQ. Trimming stripped 0 bases from V and 0 bases from J, with 15 bases between. The CDR3 is made up of 18 amino acids.

V usage is TRBV7-8 and J usage is TRBJ2-3; 7 nucleotides match TRBD2. The V gene end was trimmed by 3 bases and the J gene end by 1 base; junction bases not matched to a gene: 13. The CDR3 covers 18 residues. Germline CDR1 is SGHVS and CDR2 is FQNEAQ. For the CDR3, the DNA is TGTGCCAGCAGCTTCCCCCGAAGGCGGGCGGGGGGCACAGATACGCAGTATTTT. This gives the protein CASSFPRRRAGGTDTQYF.

This clone was seen only a few times. The rearrangement joins TRBV4-3 to TRBJ1-3; 9 nucleotides agree with TRBD1. Germline V gene sequence: CDR1 LGHNA, CDR2 YSLEER. V gave up 4 bases and J gave up 4 bases; unmatched junction bases: 8. This CDR3 comprises 16 residues. This CDR3 is CASSRQQGAGGNTIYF. In nucleotides, the CDR3 is TGCGCCAGCAGCCGGCAACAGGGGGCCGGGGGAAACACCATATATTTT.

This clone came up a few times. The chain couples TRBV7-9 to TRBJ2-7; possible D gene TRBD1, 6 bases. The germline V and J ends were trimmed by 3 bases and 2 bases, with 20 bases remaining between them. The CDR3 runs 17 residues. CDR1 is SEHNR, CDR2 FQNEAQ, per germline (reference sequence). CDR3 DNA: TGTGCCAGCAGCTTGGTAACCCCGGGACATCGGACCTACGAGCAGTACTTC. Protein: CASSLVTPGHRTYEQYF.

The chain carries TRBV7-9 and TRBJ2-7, with D unclear. The CDR3 runs 17 residues. Trimming took off 5 bases at V and 2 bases at J, with 22 bases between the two ends. Germline CDR1 is SEHNR and CDR2 is FQNEAQ (reference sequence). CDR3 residues: CASSPVTTTVGPYEQYF. The CDR3 nucleotides read TGTGCCAGCAGCCCGGTCACCACAACGGTGGGCCCCTACGAGCAGTACTTC.

The table lists this clone with a count of one. The rearrangement joins TRBV19 to TRBJ2-5; D may be TRBD2 (7 bases). Trimming left V 6 bases short and J 2 bases short, with 16 bases between. Germline V gene data show CDR1 as LNHDA and CDR2 as SQIVND (reference sequence). This CDR3 region has 15 residues. CDR3 nucleotide sequence: TGTGCCAGTAGCCCCGGGGGGACAAGACAAGAGACCCAGTACTTC. Protein: CASSPGGTRQETQYF. Using reference TRBV19 and TRBJ2-5 for the parts outside the CDR3, the full variable domain is DGGITQSPKYLFRKEGQNVTLSCEQNLNHDAMYWYRQDPGQGLRLIYYSQIVNDFQKGDIAEGYSVSREKKESFPLTVTSAQKNPTAFYLCASSPGGTRQETQYFGPGTRLLVL.

The chain couples TRBV27 to TRBJ2-5, with D unclear. This CDR3 has 8 residues. CDR1 and CDR2 (germline): MNHEY, SMNVEV (reference sequence). The V end lost 8 bases, the J end lost 9 bases, and 4 bases lay between the germline ends. CDR3 in amino acids: CASPAQYF. Written as DNA, the CDR3 is TGTGCCAGCCCGGCCCAGTACTTC.

This rearrangement joins TRBV4-1 to TRBJ2-2, with TRBD1 as a possible D gene (6 bases). V was trimmed by 4 bases and J by 4 bases, leaving 16 bases between them. CDR1 and CDR2 from the germline V gene are MGHRA and YSYEKL. This CDR3 is 16 amino acids long. In DNA, the CDR3 is TGCGCCAGCAGCCGCCTACAGGGCATAGGCACCGGGGAGCTGTTTTTT. Translating it yields CASSRLQGIGTGELFF.

The genes are TRBV5-1 and TRBJ1-4, with D possibly matching TRBD1 (5 bases). V was shortened by 4 bases and J by 6 bases, with 13 bases between the two germline ends. The CDR3 has 14 amino acids. The germline gives CDR1 SGHRS, CDR2 YFSETQ. CDR3 sequence: CASSRGDGDEKLFF. CDR3 sequence (DNA): TGCGCCAGCAGCCGGGGGGATGGGGATGAAAAACTGTTTTTT.

V is TRBV4-2 and J is TRBJ1-4; 8 nucleotides line up with TRBD1. Germline loops: CDR1 LGHNA, CDR2 YNFKEQ. The CDR3 loop spans 16 amino acids. Trimming removed 3 bases from V and 0 bases from J; junction bases left unmatched: 3. The CDR3 reads CASSQTGDTTNEKLFF. DNA of the CDR3: TGTGCCAGCAGCCAGACAGGGGATACAACTAATGAAAAACTGTTTTTT.

The chain is built from TRBV5-1 and TRBJ1-6; a possible D gene is TRBD1 (5 bases). The CDR3 contains 15 residues. V was trimmed by 0 bases and J by 5 bases, leaving 9 bases between them. CDR1 and CDR2 (germline): SGHRS, YFSETQ. This chain's CDR3 is CASSLGQTDNSPLHF. CDR3 in DNA: TGCGCCAGCAGCTTGGGACAGACCGATAATTCACCCCTCCACTTT.

The gene calls are TRBV3-1 (or the pseudogene TRBV3-2) and TRBJ2-1; 11 nucleotides match TRBD1. The CDR3 has 15 residues. The V segment lost 6 bases and the J segment 5 bases; nucleotides outside the gene matches: 6. The germline V gene has CDR1 LGHDT and CDR2 YNNKEL (reference sequence). CDR3 sequence: CASRLRDRGNNEQFF. In DNA form, the CDR3 reads TGTGCCAGCAGACTCCGGGACAGGGGGAACAATGAGCAGTTCTTC.

The chain is built from TRBV10-3 and TRBJ1-2; 11 bases line up with TRBD1. The CDR3 runs 12 residues. The germline gives CDR1 ENHRY, CDR2 SYGVKD. Trimming removed 6 bases from V and 8 bases from J; junction bases left unmatched: 2. CDR3 DNA sequence: TGTGCCATCAGGGACAGGGGGCACGGCTACACCTTC. Translation gives CAIRDRGHGYTF.

The chain employs TRBV10-1 and TRBJ2-7; D is possibly TRBD1 (5 bases). V was clipped by 0 bases and J by 5 bases, with 23 bases between them. CDR1 WNHNN and CDR2 SYGVQD come from the germline V gene (reference sequence). This CDR3 has 18 residues. CDR3 amino acids: CASSESIEGHKTMNEQYF. The CDR3 DNA sequence: TGCGCCAGCAGTGAGTCGATTGAAGGACACAAGACCATGAACGAGCAGTACTTC.

CDR3 sequence (DNA): TGCGCCAGCAGCTTGGTGCAGGGACACACAGATACGCAGTATTTT. Its protein product is CASSLVQGHTDTQYF. The J gene is TRBJ2-3, the V gene TRBV5-1; tentatively, D is TRBD1 (6 bases). Germline lookup yields CDR1 SGHRS and CDR2 YFSETQ. Trimming stripped 0 bases from V and 2 bases from J, with 10 bases between. The CDR3 extends over 15 amino acids.

The rearrangement links TRBV7-2 to TRBJ1-5, with D possibly being TRBD1 (5 bases). V lost 4 bases, J lost 0 bases, and 7 bases lay in between. The CDR3 spans 14 residues. Germline lookup yields CDR1 SGHTA and CDR2 FQGNSA. CDR3 region: CASSSQGSNQPQHF. The CDR3 DNA sequence: TGTGCCAGCAGCTCCCAGGGTAGCAATCAGCCCCAGCATTTT.

The chain couples TRBV7-2 to TRBJ1-1; D perhaps matches TRBD1 (5 bases). Trimming pared 4 bases from V and 7 bases from J, leaving 22 bases between. Germline-derived CDR1 and CDR2 are SGHTA and FQGNSA. The CDR3 loop spans 16 amino acids. The CDR3 nucleotides read TGTGCCAGCAGCTCCCACCCCGGGGGAGAAACTTTTGAAGCTTTCTTT. Its protein is CASSSHPGGETFEAFF.

This rearrangement joins TRBV25-1 to TRBJ1-3; 9 nucleotides match TRBD1. Germline V CDR1 and CDR2: MGHDK, SYGVNS. The V segment lost 4 bases and the J segment 2 bases; nucleotides outside the gene matches: 3. This CDR3 has 15 amino acids. In DNA, the CDR3 is TGTGCCAGCAGTGGTTACAGGGGGCCTGGAAACACCATATATTTT. Amino acid sequence: CASSGYRGPGNTIYF. Using reference TRBV25-1 and TRBJ1-3 for the parts outside the CDR3, the full variable domain is EADIYQTPRYLVIGTGKKITLECSQTMGHDKMYWYQQDPGMELHLIHYSYGVNSTEKGDLSSESTVSRIRTEHFPLTLESARPSHTSQYLCASSGYRGPGNTIYFGEGSWLTVV.

The rearrangement uses TRBV6-5 and TRBJ2-7; D is undetermined. CDR3 length equals 13 residues. Germline CDR1 and CDR2: MNHEY and SVGAGI. V lost 5 bases and J lost 2, with 10 bases in between. The CDR3 DNA follows: TGTGCCAGCAGTATTTCAGAAACCTACGAGCAGTACTTC. Its protein is CASSISETYEQYF.

The sample holds many counts of this clone. This chain joins TRBV11-2 and TRBJ1-1, with D possibly being TRBD1 (5 bases). V was clipped by 5 bases and J by 1 base, with 14 bases between them. Germline-derived CDR1 and CDR2 are SGHAT and FQNNGV. There are 15 residues in the CDR3. CDR3 residues: CASSPRDLSNTEAFF. The CDR3 bases are TGTGCCAGCAGCCCCCGGGACTTATCGAACACTGAAGCTTTCTTT.

This clone came up once. CDR3 region: CASSVARQGRGYGYTF. The DNA for the CDR3 is TGTGCCAGCAGCGTGGCCCGACAGGGAAGAGGCTATGGCTACACCTTC. The V and J genes are TRBV5-6 and TRBJ1-2; 7 nucleotides match TRBD1. The CDR3 has 16 amino acids. The germline V gene encodes CDR1 SGHDT and CDR2 YYEEEE. The junction had 13 bases not matched to a gene; V was cut back by 4 bases and J by 4 bases.

DNA of the CDR3: TGTGCCTGGAGTGTCGGGTTCTATGGCTACACCTTC. Translation: CAWSVGFYGYTF. The J gene is TRBJ1-2, the V gene TRBV30; no clear D gene. With 0 bases removed from V and 4 bases from J, the gap between germline ends came to 6 bases. This CDR3 comprises 12 residues. Germline V lookup: CDR1 GTSNPN, CDR2 SVGIG (reference sequence).

The chain couples TRBV18 to TRBJ1-1; TRBD1 matches 8 bases. The germline gives CDR1 KGHSH, CDR2 LQKENI. V lost 3 bases and J lost 7; bases outside the gene matches: 28. The CDR3 has 21 residues. The CDR3 coding sequence is TGTGCCAGCTCACCGTCAGGACAGGGATTTGTTGGCTTGGGCTTGGATGGTGAAGCTTTCTTT. It is translated as CASSPSGQGFVGLGLDGEAFF.

The CDR3, as DNA: TGTGCCAGCAGCGCGGACGGACTAGTCTTCGAAGAGACCCAGTACTTC. Protein sequence: CASSADGLVFEETQYF. The rearrangement joins TRBV11-1 to TRBJ2-5, with TRBD2 identical over 7 bases. The J segment lost 3 bases and the V segment lost 5 bases, leaving 12 bases of the junction unmatched. The germline V gene encodes CDR1 SGHAT and CDR2 FQDESV (reference sequence). The CDR3 sequence is 16 residues long.

The rearrangement links TRBV9 to TRBJ1-3; D remains ambiguous. CDR1 and CDR2 (germline): SGDLS, YYNGEE. The V end lost 0 bases, the J end lost 0 bases, and 7 bases lay between the germline ends. CDR3 length equals 15 residues. The CDR3 spells CASSVGPSSGNTIYF. In DNA, the CDR3 is TGTGCCAGCAGCGTAGGTCCGAGCTCTGGAAACACCATATATTTT.